This paragraph reports one TCR beta chain. The sample belongs to a study of technical replicates of blood from a few donors. V lost 1 base and J lost 2, with 13 bases in between. The CDR3 sequence is 15 residues long. Germline assignment: CDR1 GTSNPN and CDR2 SVGIG (reference sequence). Using immunoSEQ multiplex PCR, the repertoire was profiled, and TCRdb retains in-frame clones only, with some absent. The sample records tens of thousands of clones, roughly 98% being singletons. This clonotype originated in a human donor in good health. Sequenced: T cells isolated from PBMCs. The J gene is TRBJ2-3, the V gene TRBV30, with unresolved D. The CDR3: CAWSAYSKFTDTQYF. CDR3 nucleotides: TGTGCCTGGAGTGCTTACAGCAAGTTCACAGATACGCAGTATTTT.